These 2 T cell receptor beta chains came from one sample sequenced in a study of regulatory T cells in long-lasting Graves disease. Assembly of TCR beta libraries relied on iRepertoire HTBI primers together with Arm-PCR of CDR3 regions. TCRdb called the multiplex PCR reads again in MiXCR, with one record for every CDR3 protein. Of 550,000 to 700,000 distinct CDR3 sequences listed, around 15% were seen once; the top ten hold approximately 12%. Sample time point: newly diagnosed GD, antithyroid drugs for less than 3 months. Isolated PBMC RNA provided the starting material for the TCR library. The same data also contributed to another study, on T cells in Graves' hyperthyroidism and ophthalmopathy.

The sample was peripheral blood mononuclear cells (PBMCs), taken at new diagnosis, from a patient treated with antithyroid drugs. These receptors came from a man between 18 and 29 years old with Graves disease.

The rearrangement uses TRBV6-1 and TRBJ2-1; 10 bases are shared with TRBD2. Trimming removed 3 bases from V and 8 bases from J; junction bases left unmatched: 4. The CDR3 is made up of 14 amino acids. CDR1 is MNHNS and CDR2 is SASEGT in the germline V gene. The DNA of the CDR3 is TGTGCCAGCAGTGAGATAGCGGGAGGACATGAGCAGTTCTTC. Translation: CASSEIAGGHEQFF.

This clonotype showed up many times. V and J are TRBV5-1 and TRBJ1-2, with D tentatively TRBD1 (5 bases). This CDR3 has 14 amino acids. Between the trimmed V and J ends, which lost 3 bases and 0 bases, there was a span of 9 bases. Germline V gives CDR1 SGHRS, CDR2 YFSETQ. CDR3 bases: TGCGCCAGCAGCTCGGACACCTCTAACTATGGCTACACCTTC. Its translation is CASSSDTSNYGYTF.